This T cell receptor beta chain was sequenced during a study of cytomegalovirus exposure and HLA in healthy donors. Primers for the PCR totalled 60 Vbeta and 13 Jbeta. Profiled with immunoSEQ multiplex PCR; TCRdb holds only in-frame clones, not every one. The data hold about 190,000 clones, with about 77% observed a single time. The germline CDR1 and CDR2 sequences are MNHNY and SVGAGI (reference sequence). The length of the CDR3 is 13 residues. Trimming stripped 4 bases from V and 4 bases from J, with 10 bases between. The chain links TRBV6-6 to TRBJ2-5, with D maybe TRBD2 (7 bases). What was sequenced was PBMCs. The sequence was collected from a woman in her 30s in good health and CMV-seropositive. The CDR3 DNA sequence: TGTGCCAGCAGTTCAAGGGGGGGAGAGACCCAGTACTTC. This codes for CASSSRGGETQYF.